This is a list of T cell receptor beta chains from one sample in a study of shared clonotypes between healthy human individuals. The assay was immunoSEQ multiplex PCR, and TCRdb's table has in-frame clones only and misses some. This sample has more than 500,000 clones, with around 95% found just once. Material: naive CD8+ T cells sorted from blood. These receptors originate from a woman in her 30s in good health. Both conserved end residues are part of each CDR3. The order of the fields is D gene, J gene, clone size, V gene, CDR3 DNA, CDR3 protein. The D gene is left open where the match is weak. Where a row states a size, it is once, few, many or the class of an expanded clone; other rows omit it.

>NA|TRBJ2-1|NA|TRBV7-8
TGTGCCAGCAGCTTAAGTCTTGAGGGTGAGCAGTTCTTC
CASSLSLEGEQFF
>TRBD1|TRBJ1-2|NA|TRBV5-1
TGCGCCAGCAGCTCCACCGGGACAGGGTTCTATGGCTACACCTTC
CASSSTGTGFYGYTF
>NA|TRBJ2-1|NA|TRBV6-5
TGTGCCAGCAGTTACGTTCCGGCCCCGGGCAATGAGCAGTTCTTC
CASSYVPAPGNEQFF
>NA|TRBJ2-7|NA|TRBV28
TGTGCCAGCAGGAGGGAAGGGACTCCCTACGAGCAGTACTTC
CASRREGTPYEQYF
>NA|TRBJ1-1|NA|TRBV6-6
TGTGCCAGCACCTACGCGGACCAGAACACTGAAGCTTTCTTT
CASTYADQNTEAFF
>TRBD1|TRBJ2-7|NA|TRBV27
TGTGCCAGCAGTGCGACAGGGGGCGGCTACGAGCAGTACTTC
CASSATGGGYEQYF
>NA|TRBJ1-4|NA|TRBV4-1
TGCGCCAGCAGCCAAGATCAGGATCACTCCCTCTTGCGGTCTAATGAAAAACTGTTTTTT
CASSQDQDHSLLRSNEKLFF
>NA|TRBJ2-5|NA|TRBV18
TGTGCCAGCTCACCACCGACCCTAAGGATGGAGACCCAGTACTTC
CASSPPTLRMETQYF
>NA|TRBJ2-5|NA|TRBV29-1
TGCAGCGGCCAGGTCCCCGTCGGGGAGACCCAGTACTTC
CSGQVPVGETQYF
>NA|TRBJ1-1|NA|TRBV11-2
TGTGCCAGCAGCTTAGGTGCCAGGATTGAAGCTTTCTTT
CASSLGARIEAFF
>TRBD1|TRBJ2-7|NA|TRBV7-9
TGTGCCAGCAGTCGACAGGGTATGTACGAGCAGTACTTC
CASSRQGMYEQYF
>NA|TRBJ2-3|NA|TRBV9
TGTGCCAGCAGCCTCAGACAGGCTAGCACAGATACGCAGTATTTT
CASSLRQASTDTQYF
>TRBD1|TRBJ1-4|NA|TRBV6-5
TGTGCCAGCACAGGGACAGGGGGAGAAAAACTGTTTTTT
CASTGTGGEKLFF
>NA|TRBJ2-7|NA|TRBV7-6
TGTGCCAGCAGCTTACTCGGACCTACCTACGAGCAGTACTTC
CASSLLGPTYEQYF
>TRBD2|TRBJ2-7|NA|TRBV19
TGTGCCAGTAGCCCAGGACTAGCGGACTACGAGCAGTACTTC
CASSPGLADYEQYF
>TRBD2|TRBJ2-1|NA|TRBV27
TGTGCCAGCAGTCTGGGGACTAGCGGGAGGGATGAGCAGTTCTTC
CASSLGTSGRDEQFF
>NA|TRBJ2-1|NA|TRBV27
TGTGCCAGCAACGAATGGATGGGTGAGCAGTTCTTC
CASNEWMGEQFF
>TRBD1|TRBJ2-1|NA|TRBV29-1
TGCAGCGTTGAAGGGGGGAAATGGACAGGTAATGAGCAGTTCTTC
CSVEGGKWTGNEQFF
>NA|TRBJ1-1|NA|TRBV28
TGTGCCAGCAGCTCATACATTGAAGCTTTCTTT
CASSSYIEAFF
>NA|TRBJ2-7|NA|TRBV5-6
TGTGCCAGCAGCTTGGCGGGACTGGGCCCCTACGAGCAGTACTTC
CASSLAGLGPYEQYF
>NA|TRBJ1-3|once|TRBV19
TGTGCCAGTAGTACGAGGCCTGGAAACACCATATATTTT
CASSTRPGNTIYF
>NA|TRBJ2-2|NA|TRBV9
TGTGCCAGCGGGCCCACAGACACCGGGGAGCTGTTTTTT
CASGPTDTGELFF
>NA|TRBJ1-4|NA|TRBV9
TGTGCCAGCAGCGCTGGGGGGGGGAGTAATGAAAAACTGTTTTTT
CASSAGGGSNEKLFF
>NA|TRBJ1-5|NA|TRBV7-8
TGTGCCAGCAGCCAACAGCCCGCTTTTGGGAATCAGCCCCAGCATTTT
CASSQQPAFGNQPQHF
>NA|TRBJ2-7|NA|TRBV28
TGTGCCAGCAGTTTATCTCGCCAGACCGATTCCTACGAGCAGTACTTC
CASSLSRQTDSYEQYF
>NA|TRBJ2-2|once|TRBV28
TGTGCCAGCAGGACAGTAGGTGAAGTCACCGGGGAGCTGTTTTTT
CASRTVGEVTGELFF
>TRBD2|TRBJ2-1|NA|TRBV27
TGTGCCATTGAGGCGGGAGAAGGACGCAATGAGCAGTTCTTC
CAIEAGEGRNEQFF
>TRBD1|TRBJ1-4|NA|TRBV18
TGTGCCAGCTCACCGATGGACAGGGCGGAAAAACTGTTTTTT
CASSPMDRAEKLFF
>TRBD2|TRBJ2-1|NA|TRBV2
TGTGCCAGCAGTGGGACTAGCGGGATAAATGAGCAGTTCTTC
CASSGTSGINEQFF
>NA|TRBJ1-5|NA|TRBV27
TGTGCCAGCAGACCCGGGGGGTGGGGGATCGGACAGCCCCAGCATTTT
CASRPGGWGIGQPQHF
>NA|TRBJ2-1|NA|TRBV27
TGTGCCAGCAGAGGGGGATCAGTACGGGAGCAGTTCTTC
CASRGGSVREQFF
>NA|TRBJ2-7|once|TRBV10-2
TGCGCCAGCAGTGACAGGGCCTACGAGCAGTACTTC
CASSDRAYEQYF